The 3 T cell receptor beta chains in this list originate from one sample, sequenced in a study of blood T cell repertoires in COVID-19 (dated by TCRdb to 2019 to 2021). The receptor library was made with the immunoSEQ multiplex PCR assay. TCRdb stores this immuneACCESS table with in-frame sequences only. Part of the clones is absent; in the studies checked, under half of the shortfall reflects unresolved V genes, and no reason is known for the rest. In this sample the table shows approximately 89,000 clones, 92% of which occur a single time. The ten largest account for under 7.5% of the sample. Sequenced sample: peripheral blood. All receptors derive from a woman aged 55-69 years with active COVID-19.

This sequence joins TRBV9 and TRBJ1-2, with TRBD1 as a possible D gene (5 bases). Trimming pared 4 bases from V and 4 bases from J, leaving 17 bases between. Germline CDR1 reads SGDLS; CDR2 reads YYNGEE. CDR3 length: 15 amino acids. The CDR3 DNA is TGTGCCAGCAGCTCTGGGGCAGATACGGCCTATGGCTACACCTTC. This encodes CASSSGADTAYGYTF. The whole variable domain, remainder taken from reference TRBV9 and TRBJ1-2, is DSGVTQTPKHLITATGQRVTLRCSPRSGDLSVYWYQQSLDQGLQFLIQYYNGEERAKGNILERFSAQQFPDLHSELNLSSLELGDSALYFCASSSGADTAYGYTFGSGTRLTVV.

The gene calls are TRBV24-1 and TRBJ2-1; 9 bases agree with TRBD2. The CDR3 spans 16 residues. V dropped 1 base and J dropped 1; count of bases not matched to a gene: 1. Germline values: CDR1 KGHDR, CDR2 SFDVKD. The CDR3 loop reads CATSDLTSGSYNEQFF. Written as DNA, the CDR3 is TGTGCCACCAGTGATTTAACTAGCGGGTCCTACAATGAGCAGTTCTTC.

The CDR3 protein is CASSQGLGLDEKLFF. As DNA, the CDR3 is TGTGCCAGCAGCCAGGGTCTGGGACTTGACGAAAAACTGTTTTTT. The rearrangement links TRBV4-2 to TRBJ1-4; possibly TRBD1 for D (5 bases). Per the germline V gene, CDR1 is LGHNA and CDR2 is YNFKEQ. V was shortened by 3 bases and J by 8 bases, with 16 bases between the two germline ends. CDR3 length: 15 residues.